This T cell receptor (beta chain) was captured by sequencing in a study of cytomegalovirus exposure and HLA in healthy donors (dated by TCRdb to the late 2010s). For the study in its entirety: According to an earlier analysis of 550 to 700 of the donors, about 179 million T cells yielded some 110 million unique TCR beta sequences and about 280 Gb of sequence data. Around 320 gigabases of sequencing data and 80 million or so unique TCR sequences were included in an early release covering roughly 600 HLA-typed donors. Of the roughly 400 genotyped donors, about 84% fell in the genetic ancestry cluster associated with self-reported Caucasian donors. The study aimed to test whether signatures of past pathogen exposure could be identified by cataloging public T cell receptors. The T cell repertoires of roughly 660 subjects were profiled by immunosequencing and related to cytomegalovirus serostatus. Besides the first cohort of 550 to 750 subjects, a separate validation cohort made up of roughly 130 different subjects was used. To predict cytomegalovirus infection status, the study brought together high-throughput TCR immunosequencing, statistical association of individual TCRs with disease status, and machine learning. In a later analysis, previously published TCR beta repertoires from about 670 donors were re-analyzed and high-resolution HLA genotyping was added so that TCR occurrence patterns could be studied. In the later analysis, no new phenotypic data were used to find candidate immune exposures; instead, reliance was placed on TCR beta sequences and their occurrence across donors. An earlier analysis of several hundred of the donors applied high-throughput TCR beta sequencing to assess whether each TCR beta V gene segment acted as functional or pseudogenic. Donor age, sex, ethnicity and CMV serostatus were compiled alongside the repertoire data. In a later genetic analysis, genome-wide SNP genotypes for about three fifths of the roughly 670 donors were used, and that subset was treated as a discovery cohort. All discovery cohort repertoires had been generated using a single sequencing platform. HLA typing included class I and class II loci at four-digit resolution. Typing coverage differed by locus: A, B, C, DRB1 and DQB1 were typed in about 620-630 donors, DQA1 in roughly 510, DPA1 in some 600, and DPB1 in approximately 450. Because of strong linkage in the cohort, four or five DR-DQ haplotypes were treated as single units for association and clustering. Among 300 to 450 genotyped donors of the cohort, an average of approximately 240,000 unique TCR beta nucleotide sequences were sequenced per donor, 15% to 20% of them non-productive. Study-level results and caveats: Several of the top co-occurrence clusters appeared to be linked to parvovirus B19, influenza, CMV and Epstein-Barr virus, according to a later analysis. HLA typing was unavailable for some donors at each locus, so association tests used only the typed subset. A group of highly shared sequence variants was considered likely to be a technical artifact of the sequencing pipeline. The cohort was sequenced for TCR beta chains only, and without alpha or paired-chain data the features that could be detected were limited. When HLA alleles, especially DR and DQ, strongly co-occurred, attributing TCR associations to individual alleles was difficult. The classifier was reported to diagnose cytomegalovirus status with high specificity and sensitivity in both the original cohort and the validation cohort. Sequencing depth was assumed to be roughly uniform across donors in the presence/absence analyses, though that assumption may not hold. In an earlier analysis of over 550 of the donors, most TCR beta V segments were observed in productive rearrangements about 87% or about 30% of the time, broadly matching IMGT annotations. CMV serostatus was the only immune exposure information available for the cohort. A later analysis found that most CMV-associated TCR beta chains appeared HLA-restricted, with HLA associations seemingly driven largely by CMV exposure. A later analysis associated some 17,000 TCR beta sequences with specific HLA alleles at a false discovery rate of 0.05. A later genetic analysis associated a missense DCLRE1C variant with V-gene and J-gene trimming of TCR beta chains, and an independent cohort replicated the association. Compared with equally common non-associated chains, HLA-associated TCR beta chains in a later analysis were more clonally expanded and had lower generation probabilities. In vitro tests confirmed that a few of the cytomegalovirus-associated TCR beta chains recognize cytomegalovirus antigens. Linkage disequilibrium might explain the correlated functional status among segregating V segments, but an unknown experimental factor could not be ruled out. In the study, 164 TCR beta chains were listed as associated with cytomegalovirus. The authors suggested that the approach could potentially be extended to other disease states and immunological phenotypes. Some IMGT-functional V segments, including TRBV6-2 and TRBV6-3, could not be distinguished by the 87-base-pair reads and were therefore excluded. Most TCR sequences were seen in very few donors, while some public TCRs were found in many individuals. The earlier analysis of approximately 590 of the donors excluded some 15 rarely observed V segments, including chromosome 9 orphons, because counts were too low. In a later analysis, TCR association rates were found to vary across HLA loci, with the most associated TCRs seen for DRB1 alleles and the fewest for HLA-C alleles. A further reported finding was that TCR beta sequences accurately predicted the HLA-A and HLA-B alleles for most subjects in the first cohort. According to a later genetic analysis, donors in an Asian-associated ancestry cluster had fewer N-insertions in productive TCRs than the approximately 670-donor mean.

V and J are trimmed by 7 bases and 3 bases, and the gene matches miss 15 bases of the junction. CDR1 and CDR2 (MNHEY, SMNVEV) derive from the germline V gene (reference sequence). Measured from the cysteine to the phenylalanine, the CDR3 is 17 residues long. The sequence is cut down to CDR3 DNA, 51 bases in frame from base 1. Libraries came from the immunoSEQ multiplex PCR assay. A mixture of 60 forward primers for TCR Vbeta segments and 13 reverse primers for TCR Jbeta segments was used in the multiplex PCR. The CDR3 region of rearranged TCR beta genes was amplified from genomic DNA with a multiplex PCR assay. Amplified TCR beta libraries were sequenced as 87-base-pair reads on the Illumina HiSeq System. The authors processed their data as follows. A later analysis counted 75 million to 100 million unique TCR beta chains across the 600 to 850 repertoires, and roughly 10 million of these chains were shared by at least two donors. To remove PCR and sequencing errors, raw reads were error-corrected and collapsed into unique sequences using a nearest-neighbor algorithm that merged closely related sequences. Alignment of CDR3 sequences to IMGT reference sequences was used to assign V, D and J gene segments. For a sequence to be retained, a match of at least six nucleotides to both a V gene segment and a J gene segment was required. Rearrangements were classified as productive when the CDR3 lacked stop codons and remained in frame with V and J, and all other rearrangements were classified as non-productive. CDR3 was defined by IMGT convention, running from the second conserved V-encoded cysteine to the conserved J-encoded phenylalanine. The earlier analysis of some 540 of the donors excluded any sequence lacking an unambiguous match to a single V gene segment. In an earlier analysis of 587 of the donors, a V segment was called functional when productive rearrangements were above 56.7%, and segregating when the standard deviation between donors exceeded 5%. To diagnose cytomegalovirus status from the catalog of TCR beta chain sequences, a statistical classification framework was built. A later analysis assigned V and J genes by comparing TCR nucleotide sequences with IMGT/GENE-DB human TR gene sequences. In a later analysis, CDR3 sequences and most-parsimonious VDJ recombination scenarios were assigned using the TCRdist pipeline. A later analysis defined each TCR beta chain by its CDR3 amino acid sequence plus V-gene family, and excluded reads lacking a unique V-gene family. A later analysis removed several hundred highly shared, low-generation-probability nucleotide sequences to deal with suspected cross-contamination and a sequencing artifact. A later analysis calculated a clonal expansion index for each public chain from normalized within-repertoire ranks of inferred template counts. A later analysis computed generation probabilities with a VDJ recombination model fitted to out-of-frame rearrangements, and checked the results against IGoR. In a later analysis, TCR-TCR, TCR-HLA and TCR-CMV co-occurrence was scored with hypergeometric tests, and a repertoire-size bias correction was applied to TCR pairs. In a later analysis, false discovery rates were estimated by permuting HLA or CMV assignments 20 times. In a later analysis, co-occurring TCRs were grouped using DBSCAN, with TCRdist sequence similarity added in when clustering inside HLA-allele-positive subsets. Repertoires with fewer than 30,000 or more than 120,000 public chains were left out of co-occurrence clustering, as were five repertoires with anomalous nucleotide sharing. TCRdb holds this immuneACCESS table with in-frame rearrangements only. Some clones are missing; in checked studies, unresolved V genes explain under half, and the rest has no known cause. V, J and clone size derive from that table, while D and trimming were established from the DNA sequence. This sample is represented by 150,000 to 200,000 clones; 75% of them were singletons. The top ten constitute about 11% of the sample.

In total, 500 to 700 healthy bone marrow donors made up the cohort. Cohort members were all nominally healthy when sampled, although unrecorded immune exposures were likely present. The donor was CMV seropositive and was included in the group of about 290 seropositive cohort members. A peripheral blood sample was provided by each donor, and peripheral blood mononuclear cells were used for TCR beta sequencing. Genomic DNA was extracted from the blood cell samples with the Qiagen DNeasy Blood Extraction Kit. A few counts support this clone. Its recognized antigen is unknown. The input lacks base qualities; no much larger clone sits a single base away.

This sequence uses TRBV27 and TRBJ2-1; the junction holds 7 bases that match TRBD2. The receptor's source is a man aged 18 to 35 in good health and CMV-seropositive. The specimen sequenced was PBMCs. The nucleotide sequence is TGTGCCAGCACCCACAACCCTACGGGACTATTCTACAATGAGCAGTTCTTC. The resulting protein is CASTHNPTGLFYNEQFF.